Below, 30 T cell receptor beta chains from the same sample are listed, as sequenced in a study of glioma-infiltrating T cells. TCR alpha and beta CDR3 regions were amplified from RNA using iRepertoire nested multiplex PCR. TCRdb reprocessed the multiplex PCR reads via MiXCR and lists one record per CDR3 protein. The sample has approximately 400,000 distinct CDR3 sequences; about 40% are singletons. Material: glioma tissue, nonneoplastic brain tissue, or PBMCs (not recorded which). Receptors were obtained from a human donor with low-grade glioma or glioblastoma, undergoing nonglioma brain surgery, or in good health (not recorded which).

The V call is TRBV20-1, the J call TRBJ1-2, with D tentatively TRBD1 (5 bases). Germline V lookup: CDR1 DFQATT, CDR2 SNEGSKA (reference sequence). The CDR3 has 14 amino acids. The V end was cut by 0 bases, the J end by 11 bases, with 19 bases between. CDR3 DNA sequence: TGCAGTGCTAGAGATCTTGCACAGGTCGAGGGGTACACCTTC. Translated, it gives CSARDLAQVEGYTF.

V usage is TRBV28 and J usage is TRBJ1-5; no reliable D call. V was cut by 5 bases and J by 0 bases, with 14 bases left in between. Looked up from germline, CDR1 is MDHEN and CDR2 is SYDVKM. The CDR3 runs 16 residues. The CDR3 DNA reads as TGTGCCAGCAGTGGAGGGTTGGCGTATAGCAATCAGCCCCAGCATTTT. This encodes CASSGGLAYSNQPQHF.

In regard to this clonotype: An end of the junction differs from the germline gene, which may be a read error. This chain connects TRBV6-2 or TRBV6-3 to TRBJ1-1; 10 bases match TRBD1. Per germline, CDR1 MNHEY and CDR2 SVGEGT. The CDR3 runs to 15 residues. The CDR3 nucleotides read TGTGCCGGCAGTGCTTCTCGGGACAGGGGTACCGAAGCTTTCTTT. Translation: CAGSASRDRGTEAFF.

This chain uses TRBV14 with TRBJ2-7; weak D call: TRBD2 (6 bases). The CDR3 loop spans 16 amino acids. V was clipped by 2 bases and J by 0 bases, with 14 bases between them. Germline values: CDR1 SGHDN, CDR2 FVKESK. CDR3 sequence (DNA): TGTGCCAGCAGCCAACATATCCGGGAGCGCTCCTACGAGCAGTACTTC. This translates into CASSQHIRERSYEQYF.

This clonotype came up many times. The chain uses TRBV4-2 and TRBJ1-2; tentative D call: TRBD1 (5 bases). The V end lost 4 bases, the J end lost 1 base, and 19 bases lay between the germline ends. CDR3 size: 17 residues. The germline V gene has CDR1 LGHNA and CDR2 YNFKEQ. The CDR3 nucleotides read TGTGCCAGCAGCCGAACCCGAGGGGCAGCCGATAACTATGGCTACACCTTC. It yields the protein CASSRTRGAADNYGYTF.

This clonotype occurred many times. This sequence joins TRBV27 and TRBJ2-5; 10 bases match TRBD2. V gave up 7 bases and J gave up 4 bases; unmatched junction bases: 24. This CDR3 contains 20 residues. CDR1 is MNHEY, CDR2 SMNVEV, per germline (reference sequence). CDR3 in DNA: TGTGCCAGCACCCCGTTGAGCCGGGGTCTAGCGGGAGTATCGAGAGAGACCCAGTACTTC. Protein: CASTPLSRGLAGVSRETQYF.

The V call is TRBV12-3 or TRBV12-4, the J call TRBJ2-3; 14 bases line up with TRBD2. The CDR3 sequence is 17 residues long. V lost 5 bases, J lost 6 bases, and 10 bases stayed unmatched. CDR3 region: CASSARLAGGPGDTQYF. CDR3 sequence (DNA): TGTGCCAGCAGTGCCAGACTAGCGGGAGGGCCTGGGGATACGCAGTATTTT.

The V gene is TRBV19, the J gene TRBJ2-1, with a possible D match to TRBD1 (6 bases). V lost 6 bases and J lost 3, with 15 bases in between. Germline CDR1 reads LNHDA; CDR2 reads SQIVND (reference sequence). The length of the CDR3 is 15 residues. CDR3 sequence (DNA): TGTGCCAGTAGACCGGGACATCTCAACTACAATGAGCAGTTCTTC. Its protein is CASRPGHLNYNEQFF.

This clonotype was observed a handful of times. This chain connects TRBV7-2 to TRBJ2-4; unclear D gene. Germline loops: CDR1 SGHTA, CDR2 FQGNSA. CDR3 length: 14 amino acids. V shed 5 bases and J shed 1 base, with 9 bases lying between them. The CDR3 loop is CASSPVGAKNIQYF. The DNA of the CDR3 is TGTGCCAGCAGCCCTGTCGGGGCCAAAAACATTCAGTACTTC.

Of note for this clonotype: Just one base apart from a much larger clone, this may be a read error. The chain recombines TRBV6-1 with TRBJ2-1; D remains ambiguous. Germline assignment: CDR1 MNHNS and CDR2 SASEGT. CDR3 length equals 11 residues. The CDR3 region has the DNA TGTGCCAGCACTGAACTTGGTGAGCAGTTCTTC. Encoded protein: CASTELGEQFF.

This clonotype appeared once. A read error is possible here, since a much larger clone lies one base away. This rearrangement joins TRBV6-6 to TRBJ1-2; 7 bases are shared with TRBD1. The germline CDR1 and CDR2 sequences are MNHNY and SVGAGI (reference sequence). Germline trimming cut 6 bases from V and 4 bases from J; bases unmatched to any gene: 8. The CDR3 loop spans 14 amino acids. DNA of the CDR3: TGTGCCAGCAGAAGGGGACAGCGGGTCTATGGCTACACCTTC. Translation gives CASRRGQRVYGYTF.

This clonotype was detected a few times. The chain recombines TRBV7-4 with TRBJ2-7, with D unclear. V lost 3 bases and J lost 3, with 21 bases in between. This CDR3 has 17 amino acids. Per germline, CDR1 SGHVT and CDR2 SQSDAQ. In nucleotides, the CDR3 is TGTGCCAGCAGCTTTAAGTTGTCGGCGCTGCACATCTACGAGCAGTACTTC. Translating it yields CASSFKLSALHIYEQYF.

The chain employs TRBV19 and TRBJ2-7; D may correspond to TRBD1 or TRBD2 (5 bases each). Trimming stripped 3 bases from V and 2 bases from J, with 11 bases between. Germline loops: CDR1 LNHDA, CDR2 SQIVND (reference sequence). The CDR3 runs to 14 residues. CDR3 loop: CASSIGTVPYEQYF. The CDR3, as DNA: TGTGCCAGTAGTATCGGGACGGTTCCCTACGAGCAGTACTTC.

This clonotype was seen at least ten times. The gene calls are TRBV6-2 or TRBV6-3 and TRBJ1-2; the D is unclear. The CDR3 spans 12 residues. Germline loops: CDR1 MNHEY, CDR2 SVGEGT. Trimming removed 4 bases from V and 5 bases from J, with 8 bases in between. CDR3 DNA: TGTGCCAGCAGTTCCGACTTATATGGCTACACCTTC. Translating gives CASSSDLYGYTF.

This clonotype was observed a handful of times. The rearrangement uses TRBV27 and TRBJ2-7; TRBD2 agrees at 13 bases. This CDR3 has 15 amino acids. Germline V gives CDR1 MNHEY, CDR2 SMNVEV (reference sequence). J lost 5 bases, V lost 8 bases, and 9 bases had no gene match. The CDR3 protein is CASSLAGTSGNEQYF. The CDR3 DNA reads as TGTGCCAGCTCACTAGCCGGGACTAGCGGGAACGAGCAGTACTTC.

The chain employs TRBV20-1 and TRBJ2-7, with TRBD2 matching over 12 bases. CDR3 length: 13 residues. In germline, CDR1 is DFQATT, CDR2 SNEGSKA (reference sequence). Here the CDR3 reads CSVRLAGDSKQYF. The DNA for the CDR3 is TGCAGCGTGCGACTAGCGGGAGATTCCAAGCAGTACTTC.

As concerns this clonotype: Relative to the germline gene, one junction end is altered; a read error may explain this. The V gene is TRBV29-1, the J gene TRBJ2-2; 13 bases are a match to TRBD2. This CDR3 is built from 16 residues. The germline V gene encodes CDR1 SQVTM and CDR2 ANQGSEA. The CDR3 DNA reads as TGCAGAGTTGAAGATCTAGGACTAGCGGGAGCCGGGGAGCTGTTTTTT. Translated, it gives CRVEDLGLAGAGELFF.

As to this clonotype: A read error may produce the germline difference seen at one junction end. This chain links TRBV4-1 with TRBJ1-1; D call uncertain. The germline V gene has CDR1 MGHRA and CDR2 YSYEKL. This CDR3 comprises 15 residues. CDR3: CTSSQVQTFGGEAFF. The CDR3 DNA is TGCACCAGCAGCCAAGTACAGACTTTTGGTGGTGAAGCTTTCTTT.

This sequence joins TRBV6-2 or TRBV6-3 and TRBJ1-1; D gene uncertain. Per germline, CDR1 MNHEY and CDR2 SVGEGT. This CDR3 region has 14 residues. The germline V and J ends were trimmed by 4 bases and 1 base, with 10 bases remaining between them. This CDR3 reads CASSWESTNTEAFF. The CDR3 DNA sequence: TGTGCCAGCAGTTGGGAGAGCACGAACACTGAAGCTTTCTTT.

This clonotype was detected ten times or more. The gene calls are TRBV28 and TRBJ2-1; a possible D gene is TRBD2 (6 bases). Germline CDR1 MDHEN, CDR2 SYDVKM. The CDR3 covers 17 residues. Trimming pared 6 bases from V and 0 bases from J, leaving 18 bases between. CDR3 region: CASSPIAVDNSYNEQFF. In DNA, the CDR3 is TGTGCCAGCAGCCCAATAGCGGTCGACAACTCCTACAATGAGCAGTTCTTC.

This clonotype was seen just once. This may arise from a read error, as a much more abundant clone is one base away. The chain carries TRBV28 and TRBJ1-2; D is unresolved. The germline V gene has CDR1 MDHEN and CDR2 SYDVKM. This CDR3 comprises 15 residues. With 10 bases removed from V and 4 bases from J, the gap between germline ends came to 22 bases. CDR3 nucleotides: TGTGCCACCGAAAAGTCATGTGCGAGGGCCTATGGCTACACCTTC. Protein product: CATEKSCARAYGYTF.

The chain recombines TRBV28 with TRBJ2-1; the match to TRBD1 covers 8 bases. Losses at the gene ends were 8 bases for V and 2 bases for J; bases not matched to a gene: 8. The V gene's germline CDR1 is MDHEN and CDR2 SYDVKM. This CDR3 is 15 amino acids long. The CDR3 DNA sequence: TGTGCCAGCCGTCACAGGGGGTCCCCCTACAATGAGCAGTTCTTC. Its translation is CASRHRGSPYNEQFF.

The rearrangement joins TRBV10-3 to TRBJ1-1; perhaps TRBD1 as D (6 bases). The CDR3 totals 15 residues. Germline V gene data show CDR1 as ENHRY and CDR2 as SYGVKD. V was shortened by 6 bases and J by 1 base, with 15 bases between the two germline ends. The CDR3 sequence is CAISGRDNQNTEAFF. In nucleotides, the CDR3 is TGTGCCATCAGCGGACGGGACAACCAGAACACTGAAGCTTTCTTT.

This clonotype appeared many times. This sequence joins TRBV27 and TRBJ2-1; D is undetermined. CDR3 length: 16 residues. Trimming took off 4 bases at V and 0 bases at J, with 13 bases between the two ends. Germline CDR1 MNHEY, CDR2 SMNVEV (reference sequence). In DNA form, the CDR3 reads TGTGCCAGCAGTTATACCCTCACGAGCTCCTACAATGAGCAGTTCTTC. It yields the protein CASSYTLTSSYNEQFF.

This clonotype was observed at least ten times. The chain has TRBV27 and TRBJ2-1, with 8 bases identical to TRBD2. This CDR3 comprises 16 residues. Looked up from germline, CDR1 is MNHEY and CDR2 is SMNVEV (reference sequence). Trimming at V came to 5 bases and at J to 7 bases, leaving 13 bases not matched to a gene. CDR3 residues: CASSGRFSGSRNEQFF. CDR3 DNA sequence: TGTGCCAGCAGTGGCAGATTCAGCGGGAGTAGGAATGAGCAGTTCTTC.

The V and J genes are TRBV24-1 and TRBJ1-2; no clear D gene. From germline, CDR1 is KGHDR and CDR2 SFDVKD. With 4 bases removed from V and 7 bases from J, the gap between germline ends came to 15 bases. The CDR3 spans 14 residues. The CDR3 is CATSDLSGFAGYTF. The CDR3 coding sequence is TGTGCCACCAGTGACTTGTCGGGGTTTGCTGGCTACACCTTC.

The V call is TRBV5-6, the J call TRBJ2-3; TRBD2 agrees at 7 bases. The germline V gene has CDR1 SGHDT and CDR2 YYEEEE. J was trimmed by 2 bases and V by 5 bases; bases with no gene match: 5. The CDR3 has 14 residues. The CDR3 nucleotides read TGTGCCAGCAGAAGGCTAGCGGCCACAGATACGCAGTATTTT. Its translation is CASRRLAATDTQYF.

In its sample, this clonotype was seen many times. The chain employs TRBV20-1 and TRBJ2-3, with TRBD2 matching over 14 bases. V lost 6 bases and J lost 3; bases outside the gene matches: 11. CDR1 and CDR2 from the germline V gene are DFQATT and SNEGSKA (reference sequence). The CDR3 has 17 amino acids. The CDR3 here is CSATTSGRARGTDTQYF. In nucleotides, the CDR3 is TGCAGTGCCACGACTAGCGGGAGGGCCAGGGGGACAGATACGCAGTATTTT.

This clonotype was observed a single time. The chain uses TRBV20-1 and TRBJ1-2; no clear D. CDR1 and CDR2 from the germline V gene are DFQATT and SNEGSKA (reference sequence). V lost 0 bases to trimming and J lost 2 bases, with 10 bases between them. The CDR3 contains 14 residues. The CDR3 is CSARDTGVNYGYTF. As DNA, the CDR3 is TGCAGTGCTAGAGATACTGGCGTGAACTATGGCTACACCTTC.

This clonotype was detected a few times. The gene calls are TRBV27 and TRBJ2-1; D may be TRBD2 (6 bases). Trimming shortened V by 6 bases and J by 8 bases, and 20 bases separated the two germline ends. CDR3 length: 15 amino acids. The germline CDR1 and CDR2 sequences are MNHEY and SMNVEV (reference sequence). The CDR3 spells CASRLLSGRSDEQFF. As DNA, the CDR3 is TGTGCCAGCAGGCTACTTAGCGGTAGGAGTGATGAGCAGTTCTTC.